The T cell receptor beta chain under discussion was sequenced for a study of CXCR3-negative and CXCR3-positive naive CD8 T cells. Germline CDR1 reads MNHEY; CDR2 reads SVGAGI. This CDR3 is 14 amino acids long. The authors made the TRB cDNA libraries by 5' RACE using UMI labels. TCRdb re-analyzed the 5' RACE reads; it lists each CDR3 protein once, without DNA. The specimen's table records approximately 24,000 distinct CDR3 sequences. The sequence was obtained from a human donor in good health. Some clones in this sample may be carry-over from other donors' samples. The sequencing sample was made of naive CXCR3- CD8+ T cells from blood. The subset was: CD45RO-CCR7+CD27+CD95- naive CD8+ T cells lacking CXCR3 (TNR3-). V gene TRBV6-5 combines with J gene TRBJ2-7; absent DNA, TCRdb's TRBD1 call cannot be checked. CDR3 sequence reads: CASSPRQGRYEQYF.